This TCR beta chain was identified in a study of blood T cells in healthy people across ages. Study-wide points: Donor CMV status was unknown, possibly confounding expanded clonotype changes.

A second PCR of roughly 7 to 11 cycles used a sample-barcoded 5' primer and a J-beta primer mix. TCRdb reprocessed the 5' RACE reads via MiXCR and lists one record per CDR3 protein. The sample records 750,000 to 950,000 distinct CDR3 sequences, roughly 29% being singletons. The CDR3 sequence is 12 residues long. The V and J ends lost 6 bases and 5 bases respectively, with 13 bases between them. CDR1 DFQATT and CDR2 SNEGSKA come from the germline V gene (reference sequence). This clonotype was seen at least ten times. Its target is unknown. A further study also used this sample, focusing on T cells of mothers and their children.

The receptor was derived from a woman aged 35 to 49 in good health. The chain has TRBV20-1 and TRBJ2-5, with unresolved D. The source material was blood. CDR3 sequence: CSAVEPRETQYF. The CDR3 nucleotides are TGCAGTGCGGTGGAACCAAGGGAGACCCAGTACTTC.